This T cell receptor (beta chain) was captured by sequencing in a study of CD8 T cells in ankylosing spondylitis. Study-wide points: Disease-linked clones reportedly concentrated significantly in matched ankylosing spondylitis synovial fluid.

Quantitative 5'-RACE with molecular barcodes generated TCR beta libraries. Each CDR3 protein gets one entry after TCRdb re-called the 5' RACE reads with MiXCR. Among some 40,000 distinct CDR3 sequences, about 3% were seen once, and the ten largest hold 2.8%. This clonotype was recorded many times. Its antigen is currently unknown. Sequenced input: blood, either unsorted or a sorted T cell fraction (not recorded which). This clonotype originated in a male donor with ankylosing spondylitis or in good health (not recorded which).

The CDR3 nucleotides read TGTGCCAGCAGCGTAACAGCGGGACCCACAGATACGCAGTATTTT. It encodes CASSVTAGPTDTQYF. The chain joins TRBV9 to TRBJ2-3; 7 nucleotides align to TRBD2. Germline CDR1 reads SGDLS; CDR2 reads YYNGEE. The length of the CDR3 is 15 residues. The V and J ends lost 1 base and 2 bases, in that order; junction bases with no gene match: 4.